The next 18 T cell receptor beta chains were all read from a single sample in a study of T cells after yellow fever vaccination. From the 5' RACE reads, TCRdb called clonotypes with MiXCR, one entry per CDR3 protein. The sample lists almost 600,000 distinct CDR3 sequences, 13% occurring once. This material consisted of PBMCs, taken on the day of the yellow fever booster vaccination. The receptors were gathered from a man aged 25 to 45 who received the YFV17D yellow fever vaccine.

This clonotype has at least ten counts. This chain links TRBV7-2 with TRBJ1-2; D may be TRBD1 (5 bases). This CDR3 comprises 13 residues. V lost 5 bases and J lost 1, with 8 bases in between. Germline V gene lookup returns CDR1 SGHTA and CDR2 FQGNSA. Here the CDR3 reads CASSPDSNYGYTF. DNA for the CDR3: TGTGCCAGCAGCCCTGACAGTAACTATGGCTACACCTTC.

The J gene is TRBJ2-3, the V gene TRBV20-1, with TRBD1 matching 8 bases. The germline V gene encodes CDR1 DFQATT and CDR2 SNEGSKA (reference sequence). The length of the CDR3 is 13 residues. J gave up 7 bases and V 7 bases, and 10 bases lay outside the gene matches. The CDR3 sequence is CSGADRDSNTQYF. DNA of the CDR3: TGCAGTGGCGCGGACAGGGACTCGAATACGCAGTATTTT.

The chain combines TRBV20-1 with TRBJ1-5, with TRBD1 matching 9 bases. Per the germline V gene, CDR1 is DFQATT and CDR2 is SNEGSKA (reference sequence). This CDR3 contains 14 residues. The trim removed 5 bases at V and 4 bases at J, leaving 6 bases unmatched. CDR3: CSAARTGVNQPQHF. CDR3 nucleotide sequence: TGCAGTGCTGCCAGGACAGGGGTAAATCAGCCCCAGCATTTT.

This clonotype was counted a few times. The chain couples TRBV6-1 to TRBJ2-7; D is perhaps TRBD1 (5 bases). Deletions cut 8 bases from V and 5 bases from J, with 16 bases between. Germline V gene sequence: CDR1 MNHNS, CDR2 SASEGT. This CDR3 comprises 13 residues. CDR3 in amino acids: CASLSRVGDEQYF. CDR3 nucleotide sequence: TGTGCCAGCCTATCCAGGGTAGGCGACGAGCAGTACTTC.

This clonotype was counted a few times. The chain has TRBV27 and TRBJ2-7; 8 nucleotides line up with TRBD2. CDR1 is MNHEY and CDR2 is SMNVEV in the germline V gene (reference sequence). After removal of 2 bases from V and 3 bases from J, the junction contained 9 bases not matched to a gene. CDR3 size: 16 residues. The CDR3 loop reads CASSLTSGRVSYEQYF. Written as DNA, the CDR3 is TGTGCCAGCAGTTTAACTAGCGGCCGGGTGAGCTACGAGCAGTACTTC.

This clonotype was found many times. The chain couples TRBV5-5 to TRBJ1-5; maybe TRBD1 (6 bases). The CDR3 loop spans 16 amino acids. V was trimmed by 3 bases and J by 4 bases, leaving 17 bases between them. CDR1 SGHKS and CDR2 YYEKEE come from the germline V gene (reference sequence). The CDR3 sequence is CASSSHSGQINQPQHF. DNA of the CDR3: TGTGCCAGCAGCTCTCACTCCGGACAGATTAATCAGCCCCAGCATTTT.

This clonotype has only a few counts. The V and J genes are TRBV27 and TRBJ2-3; 8 bases align to TRBD2. The V gene end was trimmed by 5 bases and the J gene end by 2 bases; junction bases not matched to a gene: 6. CDR1 is MNHEY and CDR2 is SMNVEV in the germline V gene (reference sequence). The CDR3 covers 15 residues. The CDR3 here is CASSPQRGITDTQYF. The CDR3 bases are TGTGCCAGCAGTCCTCAGCGGGGGATCACAGATACGCAGTATTTT.

The CDR3 sequence is CASIRGGGTDTQYF. Here the CDR3 DNA reads TGTGCCAGCATCCGCGGAGGGGGCACAGATACGCAGTATTTT. The J gene is TRBJ2-3, the V gene TRBV7-2, with D maybe TRBD2 (6 bases). Per germline, CDR1 SGHTA and CDR2 FQGNSA. This CDR3 has 14 residues. Trimming took 7 bases from V and 1 from J, leaving 12 bases between them.

This clonotype was recorded a few times. The chain has TRBV27 and TRBJ2-7; a weak D match, TRBD1 (6 bases). The CDR3 has 14 amino acids. Trimming left V 5 bases short and J 9 bases short, with 20 bases between. CDR1 and CDR2 from the germline V gene are MNHEY and SMNVEV (reference sequence). The CDR3 loop reads CASSVRVGGAGQYF. As DNA, the CDR3 is TGTGCCAGCAGTGTACGAGTTGGGGGCGCGGGGCAGTACTTC.

The J gene is TRBJ1-5, the V gene TRBV6-2 or TRBV6-3, with D possibly being TRBD1 (6 bases). V was shortened by 6 bases and J by 1 base, with 10 bases between the two germline ends. Germline CDR1 is MNHEY and CDR2 is SVGEGT. This CDR3 is built from 14 residues. CDR3 in DNA: TGTGCCAGCAGCCCCAGGGGAAGCAATCAGCCCCAGCATTTT. Translated, it gives CASSPRGSNQPQHF.

The V call is TRBV5-1, the J call TRBJ2-3; 7 nucleotides agree with TRBD1. V dropped 5 bases and J dropped 3; count of bases not matched to a gene: 9. The CDR3 contains 15 residues. Per the germline V gene, CDR1 is SGHRS and CDR2 is YFSETQ. In nucleotides, the CDR3 is TGCGCCAGCAGTCGGCTACAGGGGCAGACAGATACGCAGTATTTT. It translates to CASSRLQGQTDTQYF.

This rearrangement joins TRBV19 to TRBJ2-6, with a weak D call TRBD1 (5 bases). The CDR3 contains 16 residues. Trimming took 5 bases from V and 0 from J, leaving 11 bases between them. Germline V gives CDR1 LNHDA, CDR2 SQIVND (reference sequence). The CDR3 coding sequence is TGTGCCAGTAGTTGGGCAGGGCACTCTGGGGCCAACGTCCTGACTTTC. Its protein product is CASSWAGHSGANVLTF.

Many counts were recorded for this clonotype. The chain links TRBV7-2 to TRBJ2-5; D is unclear. The V end lost 6 bases, the J end lost 1 base, and 9 bases lay between the germline ends. In germline, CDR1 is SGHTA, CDR2 FQGNSA. The CDR3 runs to 13 residues. CDR3 nucleotides: TGTGCCAGCAGTTTATCGCCCCAAGAGACCCAGTACTTC. Amino acids: CASSLSPQETQYF.

This clonotype was detected many times. J is TRBJ2-3 and V is TRBV18; D is uncertain. CDR1 is KGHSH, CDR2 LQKENI, per germline. The CDR3 spans 16 residues. Trimming pared 3 bases from V and 2 bases from J, leaving 15 bases between. CDR3 nucleotides: TGTGCCAGCTCACCTCTGGGTCGACACTTCACAGATACGCAGTATTTT. Translated, it gives CASSPLGRHFTDTQYF. Supplemented by reference TRBV18 and TRBJ2-3, the full variable domain reads NAGVMQNPRHLVRRRGQEARLRCSPMKGHSHVYWYRQLPEEGLKFMVYLQKENIIDESGMPKERFSAEFPKEGPSILRIQQVVRGDSAAYFCASSPLGRHFTDTQYFGPGTRLTVL.

This clonotype has only a few counts. The rearrangement uses TRBV10-3 and TRBJ1-1; 10 positions match TRBD1. With 3 bases clipped from V and 4 bases from J, the junction kept 8 bases outside the gene matches. The CDR3 consists of 16 residues. Germline loops: CDR1 ENHRY, CDR2 SYGVKD. The CDR3 region is CAISEGQGGLGTEAFF. The CDR3 DNA follows: TGTGCCATCAGTGAAGGACAGGGGGGGCTGGGCACTGAAGCTTTCTTT.

This clonotype showed up many times. This chain connects TRBV29-1 to TRBJ2-5; 8 positions match TRBD1. Germline V lookup: CDR1 SQVTM, CDR2 ANQGSEA. The CDR3 sequence is 12 residues long. The junction had 3 bases not matched to a gene; V was cut back by 6 bases and J by 3 bases. The CDR3 reads CSVETGEETQYF. As DNA, the CDR3 is TGCAGCGTCGAGACAGGGGAAGAGACCCAGTACTTC.

This clonotype occurred a few times. V is TRBV10-1 and J is TRBJ2-1, with TRBD2 identical over 7 bases. The V gene end was trimmed by 3 bases and the J gene end by 8 bases; junction bases not matched to a gene: 10. The V gene's germline CDR1 is WNHNN and CDR2 SYGVQD (reference sequence). The CDR3 loop spans 15 amino acids. The CDR3: CASSDPGGGVYEQFF. CDR3 sequence (DNA): TGCGCCAGCAGTGATCCTGGGGGGGGGGTTTATGAGCAGTTCTTC.

This clonotype was counted a few times. The chain carries TRBV5-1 and TRBJ1-1; tentative D call: TRBD1 (6 bases). Germline CDR1 SGHRS, CDR2 YFSETQ. The CDR3 extends over 14 amino acids. V was shortened by 4 bases and J by 0 bases, with 10 bases between the two germline ends. Written as DNA, the CDR3 is TGCGCCAGCAGCCACAGGGATTTGAACACTGAAGCTTTCTTT. It translates to CASSHRDLNTEAFF.